The 15 T cell receptor beta chains below all came from one sample that was sequenced in a study of blood T cell repertoires in COVID-19. Assay used: immunoSEQ multiplex PCR; TCRdb lists only in-frame clones, some missing. The sample has about 100,000 clones, almost 80% seen once; the top ten hold 31%. The sequencing sample was made of peripheral blood. The receptors were sampled from a man between 65 and 85 years old with active or convalescent COVID-19.

The sample holds a few counts of this clone. This chain joins TRBV7-8 and TRBJ1-3; 7 positions match TRBD1. The germline gives CDR1 SGHVS, CDR2 FQNEAQ. The CDR3 is made up of 14 amino acids. The V gene end was trimmed by 6 bases and the J gene end by 2 bases; junction bases not matched to a gene: 4. CDR3 in amino acids: CASRSTGAGNTIYF. CDR3 coding DNA: TGTGCCAGCAGATCAACAGGGGCTGGAAACACCATATATTTT.

The chain combines TRBV9 with TRBJ2-1; TRBD2 is a possible D gene (7 bases). Germline CDR1 SGDLS, CDR2 YYNGEE. The V gene lost 0 bases and the J gene lost 4 bases, with 14 bases spanning the gap. CDR3 length: 16 amino acids. Here the CDR3 reads CASSVGGGGNYNEQFF. For the CDR3, the DNA is TGTGCCAGCAGCGTAGGAGGCGGGGGCAATTACAATGAGCAGTTCTTC. The whole variable domain, remainder taken from reference TRBV9 and TRBJ2-1, is DSGVTQTPKHLITATGQRVTLRCSPRSGDLSVYWYQQSLDQGLQFLIQYYNGEERAKGNILERFSAQQFPDLHSELNLSSLELGDSALYFCASSVGGGGNYNEQFFGPGTRLTVL.

For the CDR3, the DNA is TGTGCCACCTCCCGGAGCACAGGTAATGAGCAGTTCTTC. It encodes CATSRSTGNEQFF. This sequence joins TRBV7-3 and TRBJ2-1; D is possibly TRBD1 (5 bases). V was clipped by 10 bases and J by 7 bases, with 17 bases between them. The CDR3 is 13 residues long. Germline V gives CDR1 SGHTA, CDR2 FQGTGA.

This clone was observed once. The chain recombines TRBV30 with TRBJ2-1; D is possibly TRBD2 (7 bases). Per the germline V gene, CDR1 is GTSNPN and CDR2 is SVGIG (reference sequence). V gave up 3 bases and J gave up 0 bases, with 15 bases separating them. The CDR3 sequence is 16 residues long. This CDR3 reads CAWRGGLAVSYNEQFF. CDR3 nucleotide sequence: TGTGCCTGGAGGGGGGGGCTAGCGGTCTCCTACAATGAGCAGTTCTTC.

This clone appeared a few times. The DNA of the CDR3 is TGCGCCAGCAGCTTCGGGCTGGTAGGGAGGGATTACAATGAGCAGTTCTTC. Translation: CASSFGLVGRDYNEQFF. V is TRBV5-1 and J is TRBJ2-1; 7 bases fit TRBD2. Germline lookup yields CDR1 SGHRS and CDR2 YFSETQ. This CDR3 has 17 amino acids. With V trimmed by 2 bases and J by 4 bases, 12 bases remained unmatched.

The chain joins TRBV7-2 to TRBJ2-7; 9 bases fit TRBD2. Germline trimming cut 4 bases from V and 5 bases from J; bases unmatched to any gene: 9. Germline V CDR1 and CDR2: SGHTA, FQGNSA. The CDR3 consists of 15 residues. The CDR3 region is CASSSRAGGNHEQYF. The CDR3 nucleotides read TGTGCCAGCAGCTCCCGAGCGGGAGGAAACCACGAGCAGTACTTC.

This chain links TRBV5-1 with TRBJ2-5; TRBD1 matches 8 bases. Germline V gene lookup returns CDR1 SGHRS and CDR2 YFSETQ. The J segment lost 5 bases and the V segment lost 4 bases, leaving 7 bases of the junction unmatched. The CDR3 runs to 14 residues. The CDR3, as DNA: TGCGCCAGCAGCATTCCCCGGGACAGGGAGACCCAGTACTTC. Translated: CASSIPRDRETQYF.

The chain recombines TRBV29-1 with TRBJ1-2; possibly TRBD1 for D (5 bases). CDR1 and CDR2 (germline): SQVTM, ANQGSEA. V was shortened by 6 bases and J by 3 bases, with 14 bases between the two germline ends. The CDR3 loop spans 13 amino acids. The CDR3 DNA reads TGCAGCGTGGGGGGAGAACGGTACTATGGCTACACCTTC. This encodes CSVGGERYYGYTF. Variable domain in full (rest from reference TRBV29-1 and TRBJ1-2): SAVISQKPSRDICQRGTSLTIQCQVDSQVTMMFWYRQQPGQSLTLIATANQGSEATYESGFVIDKFPISRPNLTFSTLTVSNMSPEDSSIYLCSVGGERYYGYTFGSGTRLTVV.

This clone has just one count. J is TRBJ1-1 and V is TRBV9; possibly TRBD1 for D (5 bases). V lost 2 bases to trimming and J lost 0 bases, with 17 bases between them. The CDR3 has 17 residues. Germline loops: CDR1 SGDLS, CDR2 YYNGEE. The CDR3 DNA reads as TGTGCCAGCAGCGTTACGGGGGAGTCGTTCATGAACACTGAAGCTTTCTTT. This translates into CASSVTGESFMNTEAFF.

The rearrangement joins TRBV7-6 to TRBJ2-3; D is undetermined. The CDR3 totals 16 residues. Germline V gene data show CDR1 as SGHVS and CDR2 as FNYEAQ. Deletions cut 7 bases from V and 0 bases from J, with 17 bases between. CDR3 DNA sequence: TGTGCCAGCAAAGCACACAGTCAAACTAGCACAGATACGCAGTATTTT. It is translated as CASKAHSQTSTDTQYF.

This rearrangement joins TRBV6-6 to TRBJ2-2; D is possibly TRBD1 (6 bases). The germline V gene encodes CDR1 MNHNY and CDR2 SVGAGI (reference sequence). Between the trimmed V and J ends, which lost 5 bases and 1 base, there was a span of 17 bases. The CDR3 covers 17 residues. The CDR3 loop is CASSRARTVQNTGELFF. The CDR3, as DNA: TGTGCCAGCAGTCGCGCCCGGACAGTACAGAACACCGGGGAGCTGTTTTTT.

The genes are TRBV29-1 and TRBJ1-2, with TRBD1 matching 7 bases. The CDR3 loop spans 13 amino acids. Germline CDR1 is SQVTM and CDR2 is ANQGSEA. Losses at the gene ends were 8 bases for V and 0 bases for J; bases not matched to a gene: 6. CDR3 protein: CSFLTGANYGYTF. DNA for the CDR3: TGCAGCTTCCTTACAGGGGCTAACTATGGCTACACCTTC. The whole variable domain, filled in from reference TRBV29-1 and TRBJ1-2, reads SAVISQKPSRDICQRGTSLTIQCQVDSQVTMMFWYRQQPGQSLTLIATANQGSEATYESGFVIDKFPISRPNLTFSTLTVSNMSPEDSSIYLCSFLTGANYGYTFGSGTRLTVV.

The chain employs TRBV15 and TRBJ1-2; D not resolved. The germline gives CDR1 LNHNV, CDR2 YYDKDF (reference sequence). The CDR3 has 12 amino acids. Trimming stripped 5 bases from V and 2 bases from J, with 6 bases between. The CDR3 region has the DNA TGTGCCACCAGCGAGAGGAACTATGGCTACACCTTC. It translates to CATSERNYGYTF.

This clone was counted between two and nine times. The chain uses TRBV29-1 and TRBJ1-2; tentatively, D is TRBD1 (6 bases). The CDR3 is 16 residues long. Deletions cut 3 bases from V and 5 bases from J, with 22 bases between. CDR1 and CDR2 from the germline V gene are SQVTM and ANQGSEA. The CDR3, as DNA: TGCAGCGTTGATATGGAGGTCGAGGGGGTTGGATATGGCTACACCTTC. This translates into CSVDMEVEGVGYGYTF.

The chain recombines TRBV7-2 with TRBJ2-5, with 7 bases fitting TRBD2. V lost 0 bases, J lost 7 bases, and 5 bases stayed unmatched. Germline CDR1 and CDR2: SGHTA and FQGNSA. CDR3 size: 14 residues. This CDR3 reads CASSLARVAGTQYF. In nucleotides, the CDR3 is TGTGCCAGCAGCTTAGCGAGGGTAGCGGGGACCCAGTACTTC.